This T cell receptor beta chain was observed in a study of identifying expanded T cells in peripheral blood. CDR1 and CDR2 from the germline V gene are MNHEY and SMNVEV (reference sequence). J was trimmed by 7 bases and V by 3 bases; bases with no gene match: 9. The length of the CDR3 is 15 residues. No infections or other immune events were documented during collection. For this clone: Its target is unknown.

Clones were sequenced by immunoSEQ multiplex PCR, and TCRdb holds only the in-frame ones, with some missing. The table shows about 52,000 clones, with approximately 82% occurring only once. Study observations and caveats: Clone count variance between roughly two-week samples rose with total template count. About 1.2 clones differed between technical replicates, versus roughly 17 and 20 over time.

Sequencing was carried out using blood. This rearrangement joins TRBV27 to TRBJ1-5, with 7 nucleotides matching TRBD1. The clonotype was recovered from a person between 18 and 69 years old in good health. The CDR3 sequence: CASSLVGGAVQPQHF. CDR3 in DNA: TGTGCCAGCAGTTTGGTAGGGGGCGCGGTACAGCCCCAGCATTTT.